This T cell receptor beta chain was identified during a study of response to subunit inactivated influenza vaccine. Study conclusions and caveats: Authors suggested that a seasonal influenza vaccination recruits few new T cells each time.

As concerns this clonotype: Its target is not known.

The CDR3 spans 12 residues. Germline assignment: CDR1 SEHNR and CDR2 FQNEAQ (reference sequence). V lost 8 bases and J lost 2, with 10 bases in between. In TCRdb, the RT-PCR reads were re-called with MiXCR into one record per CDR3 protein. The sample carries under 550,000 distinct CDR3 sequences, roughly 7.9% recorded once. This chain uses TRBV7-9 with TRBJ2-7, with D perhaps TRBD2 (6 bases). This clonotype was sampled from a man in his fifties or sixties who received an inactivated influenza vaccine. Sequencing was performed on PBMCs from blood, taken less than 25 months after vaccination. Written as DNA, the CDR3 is TGTGCCAGCGGGAGGCCCCCCTACGAGCAGTACTTC. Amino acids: CASGRPPYEQYF.